These T cell receptor beta chains were read from a single sample in a study of regulatory T cells in long-lasting Graves disease. One entry per CDR3 protein results from TCRdb running MiXCR on the multiplex PCR reads. The sample has roughly 530,000 distinct CDR3 sequences; around 15% are singletons. These sequences were also reported in another study, on T cells in Graves' hyperthyroidism and ophthalmopathy.

The sample was peripheral blood mononuclear cells (PBMCs), taken at new diagnosis, from a patient treated with antithyroid drugs. The receptors shown here come from a woman aged 35-60 years with Graves disease. Each CDR3 is given with its conserved first and last residue. A D gene is named only where the DNA matches it firmly. Rows give clone size only sometimes, using once, few, many, or a class for an expanded clone.

J	D	size	V	DNA	CDR3
TRBJ1-2	.	many	TRBV7-9	TGTGCCAGCAGTTTGAACCTGTATGGCTACACCTTC	CASSLNLYGYTF
TRBJ1-5	.	.	TRBV7-2	TGTGCCAGCAGCCAGACAGGTGAACAGCCCCAGCATTTT	CASSQTGEQPQHF
TRBJ1-5	.	many	TRBV7-9	TGTGCCAGCAGCTTATCGTCGGGGAGCAATCAGCCCCAGCATTTT	CASSLSSGSNQPQHF
TRBJ2-7	TRBD1	many	TRBV5-1	TGCGCCAGCAGCTTGGCAGGGGGCAGTATACACTACGAGCAGTACTTC	CASSLAGGSIHYEQYF
TRBJ1-4	TRBD1	.	TRBV27	TGTGCCAGCAGTTCTCTAAAGGGGGCCACTAATGAAAAACTGTTTTTT	CASSSLKGATNEKLFF
TRBJ2-4	TRBD2	few	TRBV15	TGTGCCACCAGCAGAGCAAGCGGGGGGGCGGACATTCAGTACTTC	CATSRASGGADIQYF
TRBJ2-5	TRBD1	.	TRBV5-6	TGTGCCAGCAGCTCCGGGACAGGGGGTTCCCAGTACTTC	CASSSGTGGSQYF
TRBJ2-7	.	.	TRBV6-1	TGTGCCAGCCAACGTGGGGGGGCTTACGAGCAGTACTTC	CASQRGGAYEQYF
TRBJ2-6	TRBD1	.	TRBV5-1	TGCGCCAGCAGCTTGGAAGGGACAGGGGCTGGGGCCAACGTCCTGACTTTC	CASSLEGTGAGANVLTF
TRBJ1-2	TRBD1	few	TRBV7-2	TGTGCCAGCAGCTCGGGACAGGGGGTAGGAGACGGCTACACCTTC	CASSSGQGVGDGYTF
TRBJ1-2	TRBD1	many	TRBV2	TGTGCCAGCAGCCTTCTGACAGGGGAGACTAACTATGGCTACACCTTC	CASSLLTGETNYGYTF
TRBJ1-2	.	many	TRBV2	TGTGCCGGAGGACAGACTAACTATGGCTACACCTTC	CAGGQTNYGYTF
TRBJ1-1	.	many	TRBV10-3	TGTGCCATCAGTGAGAGGGGCCCCCCCGAAGCTTTCTTT	CAISERGPPEAFF
TRBJ1-5	.	few	TRBV10-2	TGCGCCAGCAGTGAACGCATTTATAGCAATCAGCCCCAGCATTTT	CASSERIYSNQPQHF
TRBJ2-5	TRBD2	many	TRBV2	TGTGCCTGCCTAGGTGGTAGCGGGGCTGCCGGCAGGGAGACCCAGTACTTC	CACLGGSGAAGRETQYF
TRBJ2-5	.	few	TRBV6-1	TGTGCCAGCAGTGATAACGGCCCCGAGGAGACCCAGTACTTC	CASSDNGPEETQYF
TRBJ1-6	TRBD1	many	TRBV3-1	TGTGCCAGCAGCCGCCCGACAGGGGGTGATTCACCCCTCCACTTT	CASSRPTGGDSPLHF
TRBJ2-7	.	many	TRBV3-1	TGTGCCAGCAGCCGCCTGGGAGGCCGTTCCTACGAGCAGTACTTC	CASSRLGGRSYEQYF
TRBJ1-2	.	many	TRBV12-3/TRBV12-4	TGTGCCAGCAGTACGGCGGGGGCCACGGACTACACCTTC	CASSTAGATDYTF
TRBJ1-2	.	many	TRBV12-3/TRBV12-4	TGTGCCAGCAGTTTTGCGCCGAGCAGGGATAAAGGCTACACCTTC	CASSFAPSRDKGYTF
TRBJ2-7	.	few	TRBV6-2/TRBV6-3	TGTGCCAGCAGTTACTCCCCCCGGGGAGAGCAGTACTTC	CASSYSPRGEQYF
TRBJ1-4	.	many	TRBV7-9	TGTGCCAGCAGCCCTCCGGCGGGCCGAGGGGTAGAAAAACTGTTTTTT	CASSPPAGRGVEKLFF
TRBJ2-2	TRBD1	.	TRBV9	TGTGCCAGCAGCGAGCGAACAGGGGCCAACACCGGGGAGCTGTTTTTT	CASSERTGANTGELFF
TRBJ2-5	.	many	TRBV2	TGTGCCAGCAGTGTACAGGGCCCCATCGGGACGGAGACCCAGTACTTC	CASSVQGPIGTETQYF
TRBJ1-5	.	many	TRBV2	TGTGCCAGCACCCAATCAGGGGATAGCAATCAGCCCCAGCATTTT	CASTQSGDSNQPQHF